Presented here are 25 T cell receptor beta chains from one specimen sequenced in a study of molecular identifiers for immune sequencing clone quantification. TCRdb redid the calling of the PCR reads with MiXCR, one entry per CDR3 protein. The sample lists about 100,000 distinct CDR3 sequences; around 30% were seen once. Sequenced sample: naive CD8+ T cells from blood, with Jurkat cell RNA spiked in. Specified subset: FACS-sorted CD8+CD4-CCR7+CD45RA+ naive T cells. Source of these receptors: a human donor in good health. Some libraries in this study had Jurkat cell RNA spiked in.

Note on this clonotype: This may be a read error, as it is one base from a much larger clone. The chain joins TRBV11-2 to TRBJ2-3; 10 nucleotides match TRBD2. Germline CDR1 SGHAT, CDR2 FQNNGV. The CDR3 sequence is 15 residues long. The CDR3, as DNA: TGTGCCAGCAGCTTTTCTAGCGGGAGCACAGATACGCTGTATTTT. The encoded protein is CASSFSSGSTDTLYF.

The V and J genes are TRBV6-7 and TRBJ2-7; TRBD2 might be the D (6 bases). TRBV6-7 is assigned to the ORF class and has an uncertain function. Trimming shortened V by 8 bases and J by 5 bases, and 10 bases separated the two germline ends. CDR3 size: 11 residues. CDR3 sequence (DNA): TGTGCCAGCCCGGGACTCCACGAGCAGTACTTC. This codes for CASPGLHEQYF.

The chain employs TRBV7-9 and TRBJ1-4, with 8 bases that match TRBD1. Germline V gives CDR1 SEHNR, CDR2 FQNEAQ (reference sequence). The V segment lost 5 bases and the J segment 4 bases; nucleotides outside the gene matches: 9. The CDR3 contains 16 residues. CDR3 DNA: TGTGCCAGCAGCCCCCGGACAGGGAGGGGTAATGAAAAACTGTTTTTT. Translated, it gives CASSPRTGRGNEKLFF.

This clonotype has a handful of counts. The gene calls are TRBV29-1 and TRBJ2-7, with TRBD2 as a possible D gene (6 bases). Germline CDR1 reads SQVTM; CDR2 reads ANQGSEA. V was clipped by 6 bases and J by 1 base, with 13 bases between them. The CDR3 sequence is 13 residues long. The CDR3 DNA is TGCAGCGTGGGGGGTGGTGCTTCCTACGAGCAGTACTTC. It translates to CSVGGGASYEQYF.

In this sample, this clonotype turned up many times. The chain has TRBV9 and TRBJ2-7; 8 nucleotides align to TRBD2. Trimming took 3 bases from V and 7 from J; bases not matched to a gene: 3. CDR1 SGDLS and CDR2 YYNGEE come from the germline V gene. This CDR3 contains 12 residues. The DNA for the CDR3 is TGTGCCAGCAGCGGGTTAGCGGGGGAGCAGTACTTC. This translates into CASSGLAGEQYF. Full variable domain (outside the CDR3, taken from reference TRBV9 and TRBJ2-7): DSGVTQTPKHLITATGQRVTLRCSPRSGDLSVYWYQQSLDQGLQFLIQYYNGEERAKGNILERFSAQQFPDLHSELNLSSLELGDSALYFCASSGLAGEQYFGPGTRLTVT.

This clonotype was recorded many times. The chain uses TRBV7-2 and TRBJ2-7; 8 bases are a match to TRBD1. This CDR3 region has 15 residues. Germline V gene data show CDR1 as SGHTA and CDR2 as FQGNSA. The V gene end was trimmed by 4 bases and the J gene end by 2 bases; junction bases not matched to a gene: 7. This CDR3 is CASSSPGQGTYEQYF. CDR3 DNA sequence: TGTGCCAGCAGCTCCCCCGGACAGGGAACCTACGAGCAGTACTTC.

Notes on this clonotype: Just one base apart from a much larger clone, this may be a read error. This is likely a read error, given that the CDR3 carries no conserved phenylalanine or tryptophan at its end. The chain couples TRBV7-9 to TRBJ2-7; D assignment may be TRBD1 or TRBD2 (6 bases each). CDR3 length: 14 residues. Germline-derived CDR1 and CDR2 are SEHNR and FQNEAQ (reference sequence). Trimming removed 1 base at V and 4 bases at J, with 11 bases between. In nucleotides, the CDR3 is TGTGCCAGCAGCTTAGGGGGGGCGGAGTACGAGCAGTACATC. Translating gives CASSLGGAEYEQYI.

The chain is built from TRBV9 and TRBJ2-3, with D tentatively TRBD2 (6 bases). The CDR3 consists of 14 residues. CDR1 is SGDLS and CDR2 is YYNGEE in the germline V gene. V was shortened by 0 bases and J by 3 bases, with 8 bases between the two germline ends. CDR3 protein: CASSVAGETDTQYF. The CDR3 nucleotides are TGTGCCAGCAGCGTAGCGGGGGAGACAGATACGCAGTATTTT.

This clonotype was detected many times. The CDR3 DNA follows: TGTGCCAGCAGCGTAGATGGGATAAATCAGGATACGCAGTATTTT. This translates into CASSVDGINQDTQYF. The chain links TRBV9 to TRBJ2-3, with D unclear. Germline V CDR1 and CDR2: SGDLS, YYNGEE. The length of the CDR3 is 15 residues. The ends were cut back, 0 bases at V and 6 bases at J, with 14 bases in the middle.

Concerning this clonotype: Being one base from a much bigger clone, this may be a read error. CDR3 amino acids: CASYGTKNTGEVFF. The CDR3 DNA is TGTGCCAGCTACGGGACTAAGAACACCGGGGAGGTGTTTTTT. The chain uses TRBV2 and TRBJ2-2, with TRBD2 identical over 7 bases. This CDR3 is 14 amino acids long. Germline CDR1 reads SNHLY; CDR2 reads FYNNEI.

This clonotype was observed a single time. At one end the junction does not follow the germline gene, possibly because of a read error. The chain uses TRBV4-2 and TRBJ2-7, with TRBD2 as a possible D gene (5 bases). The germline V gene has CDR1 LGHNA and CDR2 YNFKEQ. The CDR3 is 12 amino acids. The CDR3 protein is CASSYEGYELYF. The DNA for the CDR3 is TGTGCCAGCAGTTACGAGGGATACGAGCTGTACTTC.

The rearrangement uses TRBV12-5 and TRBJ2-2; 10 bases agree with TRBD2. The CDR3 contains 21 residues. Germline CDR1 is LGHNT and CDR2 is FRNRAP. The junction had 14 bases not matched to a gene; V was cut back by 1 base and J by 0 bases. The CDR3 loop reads CASGLALLAGVNLANTGELFF. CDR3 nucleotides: TGTGCTAGTGGTTTGGCCCTCCTAGCGGGAGTGAACCTAGCGAACACCGGGGAGCTGTTTTTT.

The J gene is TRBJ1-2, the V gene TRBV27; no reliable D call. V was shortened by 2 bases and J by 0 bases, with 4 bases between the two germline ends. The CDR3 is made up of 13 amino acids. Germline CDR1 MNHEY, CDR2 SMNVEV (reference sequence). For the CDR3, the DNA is TGTGCCAGCAGTTTAGCAGCTAACTATGGCTACACCTTC. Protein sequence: CASSLAANYGYTF.

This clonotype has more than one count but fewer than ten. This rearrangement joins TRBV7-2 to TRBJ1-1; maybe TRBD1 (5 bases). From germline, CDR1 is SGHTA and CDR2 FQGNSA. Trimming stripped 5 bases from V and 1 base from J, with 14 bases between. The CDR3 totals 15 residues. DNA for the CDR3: TGTGCCAGCAGCGCTACCGGGACGGCGAACACTGAAGCTTTCTTT. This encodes CASSATGTANTEAFF.

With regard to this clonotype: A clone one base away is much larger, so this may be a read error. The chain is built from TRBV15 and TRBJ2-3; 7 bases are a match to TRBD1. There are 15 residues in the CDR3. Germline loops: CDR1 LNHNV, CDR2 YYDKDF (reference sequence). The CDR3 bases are TGTGCCACCAGCAGCGGGACAGAGAGCACAGATTCGCAGTATTTT. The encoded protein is CATSSGTESTDSQYF.

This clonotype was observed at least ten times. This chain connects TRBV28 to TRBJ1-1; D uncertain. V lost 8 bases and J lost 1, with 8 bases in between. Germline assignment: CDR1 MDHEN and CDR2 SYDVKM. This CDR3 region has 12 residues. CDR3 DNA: TGTGCCAGCTTAGCAGGGAACACTGAAGCTTTCTTT. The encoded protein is CASLAGNTEAFF.

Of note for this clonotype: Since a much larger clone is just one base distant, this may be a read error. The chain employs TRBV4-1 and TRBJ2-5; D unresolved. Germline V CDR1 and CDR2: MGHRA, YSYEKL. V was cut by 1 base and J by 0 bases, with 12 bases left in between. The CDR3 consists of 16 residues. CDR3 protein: CASSQVLSGHQETQYF. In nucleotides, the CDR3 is TGCGCCAGCAGCCAAGTGCTCAGTGGTCACCAAGAGACCCAGTACTTC.

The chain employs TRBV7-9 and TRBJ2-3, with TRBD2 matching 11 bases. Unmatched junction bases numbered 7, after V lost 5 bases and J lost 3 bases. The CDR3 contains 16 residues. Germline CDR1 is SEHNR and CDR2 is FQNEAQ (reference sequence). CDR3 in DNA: TGTGCCAGCAGCACCCTAGCGGGGGGCTTGACAGATACGCAGTATTTT. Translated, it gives CASSTLAGGLTDTQYF. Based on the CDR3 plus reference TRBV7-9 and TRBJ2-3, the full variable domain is DTGVSQNPRHKITKRGQNVTFRCDPISEHNRLYWYRQTLGQGPEFLTYFQNEAQLEKSRLLSDRFSAERPKGSFSTLEIQRTEQGDSAMYLCASSTLAGGLTDTQYFGPGTRLTVL.

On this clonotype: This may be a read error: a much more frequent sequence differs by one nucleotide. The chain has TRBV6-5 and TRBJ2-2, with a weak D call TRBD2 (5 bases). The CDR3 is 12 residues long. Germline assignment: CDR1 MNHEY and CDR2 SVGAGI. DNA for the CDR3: TGTGCCAGCAGTTACTCGAACGGGGTGCTGTTTTTT. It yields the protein CASSYSNGVLFF.

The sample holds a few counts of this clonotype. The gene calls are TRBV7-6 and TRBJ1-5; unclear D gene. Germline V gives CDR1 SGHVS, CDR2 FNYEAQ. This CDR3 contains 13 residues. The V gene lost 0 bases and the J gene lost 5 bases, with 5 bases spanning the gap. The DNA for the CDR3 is TGTGCCAGCAGCTTAGCGCTAGATCAGCCCCAGCATTTT. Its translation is CASSLALDQPQHF.

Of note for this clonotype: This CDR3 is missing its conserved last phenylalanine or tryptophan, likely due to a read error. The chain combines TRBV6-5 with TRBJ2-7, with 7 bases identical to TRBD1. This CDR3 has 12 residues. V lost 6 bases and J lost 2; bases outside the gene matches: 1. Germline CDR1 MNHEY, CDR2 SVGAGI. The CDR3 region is CASRGQTYEQYI. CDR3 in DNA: TGTGCCAGCAGGGGACAGACCTACGAGCAGTACATC.

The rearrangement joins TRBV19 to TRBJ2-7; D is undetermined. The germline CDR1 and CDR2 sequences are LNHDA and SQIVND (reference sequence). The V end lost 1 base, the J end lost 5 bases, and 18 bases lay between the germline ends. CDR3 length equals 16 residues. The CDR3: CASSIGGRGISHEQYF. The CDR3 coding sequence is TGTGCCAGTAGTATAGGGGGAAGAGGAATAAGCCACGAGCAGTACTTC. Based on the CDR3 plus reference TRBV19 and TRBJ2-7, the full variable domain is DGGITQSPKYLFRKEGQNVTLSCEQNLNHDAMYWYRQDPGQGLRLIYYSQIVNDFQKGDIAEGYSVSREKKESFPLTVTSAQKNPTAFYLCASSIGGRGISHEQYFGPGTRLTVT.

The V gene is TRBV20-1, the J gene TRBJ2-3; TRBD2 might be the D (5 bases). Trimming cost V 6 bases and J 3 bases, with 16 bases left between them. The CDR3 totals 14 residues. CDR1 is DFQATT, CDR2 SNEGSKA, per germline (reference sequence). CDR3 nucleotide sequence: TGCAGTGCATCCACGGGATTGTGGACAGATACGCAGTATTTT. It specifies CSASTGLWTDTQYF.

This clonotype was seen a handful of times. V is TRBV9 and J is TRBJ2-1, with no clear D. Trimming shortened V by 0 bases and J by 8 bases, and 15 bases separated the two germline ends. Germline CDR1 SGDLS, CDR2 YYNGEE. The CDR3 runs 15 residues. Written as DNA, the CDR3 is TGTGCCAGCAGCGTAGAACCGCCCCCCAGCGATGAGCAGTTCTTC. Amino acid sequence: CASSVEPPPSDEQFF.

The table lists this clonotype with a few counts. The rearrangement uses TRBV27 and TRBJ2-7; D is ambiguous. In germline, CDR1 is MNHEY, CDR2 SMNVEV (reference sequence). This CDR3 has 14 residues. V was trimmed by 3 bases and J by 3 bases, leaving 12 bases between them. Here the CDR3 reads CASSFTPGRYEQYF. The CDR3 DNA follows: TGTGCCAGCAGTTTTACGCCCGGCCGCTACGAGCAGTACTTC.